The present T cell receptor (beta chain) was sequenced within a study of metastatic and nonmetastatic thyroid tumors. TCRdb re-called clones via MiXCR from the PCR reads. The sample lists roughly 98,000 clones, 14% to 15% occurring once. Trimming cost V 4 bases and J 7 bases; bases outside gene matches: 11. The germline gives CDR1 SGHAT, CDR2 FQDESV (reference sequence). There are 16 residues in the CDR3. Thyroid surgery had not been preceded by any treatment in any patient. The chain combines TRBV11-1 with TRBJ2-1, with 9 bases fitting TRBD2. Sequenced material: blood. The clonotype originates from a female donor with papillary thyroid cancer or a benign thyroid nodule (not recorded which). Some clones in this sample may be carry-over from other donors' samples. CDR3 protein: CASSWTWRGGENEQFF. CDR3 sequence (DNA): TGTGCCAGCAGCTGGACCTGGCGGGGGGGCGAAAATGAGCAGTTCTTC.